These 23 T cell receptor beta chains were all obtained from the same sample, sequenced in a study of OX40 agonist ivuxolimab in advanced cancers. The data were produced by immunoSEQ multiplex PCR, yet TCRdb's version contains in-frame clones alone and is incomplete. The sample carries some 85,000 clones, roughly 90% recorded once. Sequencing used CD4+ or CD8+ T cells sorted from blood, obtained in a trial of the OX40 agonist ivuxolimab. These receptors were collected from an adult with an advanced solid tumor such as melanoma, head and neck, liver or kidney cancer.

J is TRBJ2-2 and V is TRBV9; no clear D gene. Trimming took off 3 bases at V and 5 bases at J, with 8 bases between the two ends. Germline V gives CDR1 SGDLS, CDR2 YYNGEE. The CDR3 spans 13 residues. The CDR3 loop is CASSGRPTGELFF. In nucleotides, the CDR3 is TGTGCCAGCAGCGGGCGACCAACCGGGGAGCTGTTTTTT.

The V call is TRBV15, the J call TRBJ2-3; tentatively, D is TRBD1 (5 bases). V lost 1 base to trimming and J lost 2 bases, with 10 bases between them. The length of the CDR3 is 15 residues. CDR1 LNHNV and CDR2 YYDKDF come from the germline V gene (reference sequence). The DNA of the CDR3 is TGTGCCACCAGCAGAGTTGACAGAGACACAGATACGCAGTATTTT. Translation gives CATSRVDRDTDTQYF.

This clone appeared a single time. The genes are TRBV6-1 and TRBJ1-1; no clear D gene. Between the trimmed V and J ends, which lost 1 base and 0 bases, there was a span of 6 bases. CDR1 MNHNS and CDR2 SASEGT come from the germline V gene. The CDR3 covers 14 residues. The CDR3 region has the DNA TGTGCCAGCAGTGAAGGCGCTCTGAACACTGAAGCTTTCTTT. Protein sequence: CASSEGALNTEAFF.

This clone was seen once. CDR3 loop: CASARLGGAHEQFF. The CDR3 DNA reads as TGCGCCAGCGCGCGATTGGGGGGGGCCCATGAGCAGTTCTTC. The chain combines TRBV5-1 with TRBJ2-1, with D perhaps matching TRBD2 (7 bases). The CDR3 sequence is 14 residues long. Deletions cut 7 bases from V and 8 bases from J, with 19 bases between. Germline V lookup: CDR1 SGHRS, CDR2 YFSETQ.

The J gene is TRBJ1-5, the V gene TRBV15; no clear D gene. The CDR3 is 15 amino acids. The ends were cut back, 0 bases at V and 1 base at J, with 7 bases in the middle. Germline loops: CDR1 LNHNV, CDR2 YYDKDF (reference sequence). CDR3 amino acids: CATSREARSNQPQHF. As DNA, the CDR3 is TGTGCCACCAGCAGAGAGGCCCGGAGCAATCAGCCCCAGCATTTT.

As for this clone: At one end the junction does not follow the germline gene, possibly because of a read error. The V gene is TRBV7-7, the J gene TRBJ2-2; 10 nucleotides align to TRBD2. The CDR3 length is 14 residues. Germline V lookup: CDR1 SSHAT, CDR2 FNYEAQ (reference sequence). This CDR3 is CASSLAGGTGELFF. The CDR3 region has the DNA TGTGCTAGCAGCTTAGCGGGGGGAACCGGGGAGCTGTTTTTT.

The chain uses TRBV10-3 and TRBJ1-4, with 10 bases that match TRBD1. The CDR3 is made up of 12 amino acids. With 6 bases clipped from V and 8 bases from J, the junction kept 0 bases outside the gene matches. CDR1 and CDR2 from the germline V gene are ENHRY and SYGVKD. CDR3 DNA: TGTGCCATCAGGGGACAGGGGGAAAAACTGTTTTTT. Protein product: CAIRGQGEKLFF.

This chain connects TRBV23-1 to TRBJ2-5; the D is unclear. TRBV23-1 is sorted into the ORF group, with uncertain function. The CDR3 runs to 12 residues. V was pared by 5 bases and J by 0 bases, with 4 bases between. CDR3 amino acids: CASSFYQETQYF. CDR3 DNA sequence: TGCGCCAGCAGTTTTTACCAAGAGACCCAGTACTTC.

CDR3 in amino acids: CASSLVGNPGANYGYTF. The CDR3 coding sequence is TGTGCCAGCAGCTTAGTCGGCAACCCAGGGGCTAACTATGGCTACACCTTC. The chain carries TRBV7-2 and TRBJ1-2; a weak D match, TRBD1 (6 bases). The V gene lost 1 base and the J gene lost 0 bases, with 15 bases spanning the gap. The V gene's germline CDR1 is SGHTA and CDR2 FQGNSA. This CDR3 region has 17 residues.

The chain is built from TRBV10-2 and TRBJ1-4; D call uncertain. This CDR3 comprises 18 residues. The germline V gene has CDR1 WSHSY and CDR2 SAAADI. V was clipped by 0 bases and J by 0 bases, with 14 bases between them. The CDR3 spells CASSESKQTAATNEKLFF. The CDR3 nucleotides read TGCGCCAGCAGTGAGTCGAAACAGACCGCTGCAACTAATGAAAAACTGTTTTTT.

The chain uses TRBV10-3 and TRBJ2-1; D perhaps matches TRBD1 (5 bases). Per germline, CDR1 ENHRY and CDR2 SYGVKD. CDR3 length equals 15 residues. Trimming stripped 0 bases from V and 9 bases from J, with 15 bases between. The CDR3 nucleotides read TGTGCCATCAGTGAGTCAAGCGCAGGGCTGGGTGAGCAGTTCTTC. Encoded protein: CAISESSAGLGEQFF.

The rearrangement uses TRBV21-1 and TRBJ1-4; the table's D call TRBD1 went unverified against the DNA. TRBV21-1 is recorded as a pseudogene. The CDR3 is 15 amino acids. CDR3 bases: TGTGCCAGCAGCGCAAGGACAGGCACTAATGAAAAACTGTTTTTT. Protein: CASSARTGTNEKLFF.

V gene TRBV7-9 combines with J gene TRBJ2-1; D is possibly TRBD2 (6 bases). Germline V CDR1 and CDR2: SEHNR, FQNEAQ (reference sequence). This CDR3 is 16 amino acids long. V dropped 3 bases and J dropped 8 bases, with 20 bases sitting between them. The CDR3 region has the DNA TGTGCCAGCAGCTTGACCGGGACTGCAGGCGTTTATGAGCAGTTCTTC. It specifies CASSLTGTAGVYEQFF.

The J gene is TRBJ2-1, the V gene TRBV28; TRBD2 might be the D (6 bases). Germline CDR1 is MDHEN and CDR2 is SYDVKM. The CDR3 is 13 amino acids. V was pared by 11 bases and J by 2 bases, with 13 bases between. The CDR3 loop is CASNSGTYNEQFF. The DNA for the CDR3 is TGTGCCTCCAATAGCGGAACCTACAATGAGCAGTTCTTC.

The V gene is TRBV6-5, the J gene TRBJ1-1, with unresolved D. The CDR3 extends over 14 amino acids. The V end lost 0 bases, the J end lost 6 bases, and 11 bases lay between the germline ends. Germline-derived CDR1 and CDR2 are MNHEY and SVGAGI. CDR3 amino acids: CASSYSINGPEAFF. In nucleotides, the CDR3 is TGTGCCAGCAGTTACTCAATAAACGGGCCTGAAGCTTTCTTT.

The V gene is TRBV7-9, the J gene TRBJ2-5, with D perhaps assigned TRBD1 or TRBD2 (6 bases each). This CDR3 spans 12 amino acids. V lost 6 bases, J lost 3 bases, and 8 bases lay in between. CDR1 SEHNR and CDR2 FQNEAQ come from the germline V gene (reference sequence). The CDR3 region is CASRRGEETQYF. DNA for the CDR3: TGTGCCAGCAGGAGGGGGGAAGAGACCCAGTACTTC.

J is TRBJ1-4 and V is TRBV5-1, with a weak D call TRBD1 (5 bases). This CDR3 is 14 amino acids long. Trimming stripped 2 bases from V and 6 bases from J, with 11 bases between. Germline V gene data show CDR1 as SGHRS and CDR2 as YFSETQ. CDR3 in amino acids: CASSFQTVDEKLFF. DNA of the CDR3: TGCGCCAGCAGCTTTCAGACAGTCGATGAAAAACTGTTTTTT.

The rearrangement joins TRBV19 to TRBJ2-3; D is uncertain. Germline CDR1 is LNHDA and CDR2 is SQIVND (reference sequence). V was shortened by 4 bases and J by 5 bases, with 10 bases between the two germline ends. CDR3 size: 13 residues. The CDR3 coding sequence is TGTGCCAGTAGTACGCTACCGGGAGATACGCAGTATTTT. It encodes CASSTLPGDTQYF.

V and J are TRBV5-5 and TRBJ2-7; D is ambiguous. Trimming shortened V by 4 bases and J by 0 bases, and 11 bases separated the two germline ends. The germline CDR1 and CDR2 sequences are SGHKS and YYEKEE (reference sequence). This CDR3 has 14 amino acids. The CDR3 loop is CASSLVYVSYEQYF. The DNA for the CDR3 is TGTGCCAGCAGCCTGGTCTACGTCTCCTACGAGCAGTACTTC.

This sequence joins TRBV5-1 and TRBJ2-1, with 12 nucleotides matching TRBD2. The CDR3 spans 15 residues. CDR1 is SGHRS, CDR2 YFSETQ, per germline. After removal of 4 bases from V and 3 bases from J, the junction contained 2 bases not matched to a gene. CDR3 region: CASSTGLAGYNEQFF. CDR3 nucleotides: TGCGCCAGCAGCACGGGACTAGCGGGCTACAATGAGCAGTTCTTC. The variable domain in full, completed from reference TRBV5-1 and TRBJ2-1, reads KAGVTQTPRYLIKTRGQQVTLSCSPISGHRSVSWYQQTPGQGLQFLFEYFSETQRNKGNFPGRFSGRQFSNSRSEMNVSTLELGDSALYLCASSTGLAGYNEQFFGPGTRLTVL.

The chain employs TRBV6-1 and TRBJ2-7; 10 nucleotides line up with TRBD2. From germline, CDR1 is MNHNS and CDR2 SASEGT. The CDR3 loop spans 15 amino acids. Trimming cost V 0 bases and J 2 bases; bases outside gene matches: 1. CDR3 bases: TGTGCCAGCAGTGAAGCTAGCGGGAGGACCTACGAGCAGTACTTC. This gives the protein CASSEASGRTYEQYF.

V is TRBV28 and J is TRBJ2-2; D unclear. The CDR3 totals 12 residues. CDR1 and CDR2 from the germline V gene are MDHEN and SYDVKM. Between the trimmed V and J ends, which lost 6 bases and 4 bases, there was a span of 6 bases. CDR3 loop: CASRYSTGELFF. The CDR3 nucleotides read TGTGCCAGCAGATACAGCACCGGGGAGCTGTTTTTT. The variable domain in full, with the rest retrieved from reference TRBV28 and TRBJ2-2, is DVKVTQSSRYLVKRTGEKVFLECVQDMDHENMFWYRQDPGLGLRLIYFSYDVKMKEKGDIPEGYSVSREKKERFSLILESASTNQTSMYLCASRYSTGELFFGEGSRLTVL.

The V gene is TRBV5-1, the J gene TRBJ2-7, with 11 bases fitting TRBD2. The ends lost 4 bases at V and 1 base at J; junction bases unmatched: 10. The CDR3 has 17 residues. CDR1 SGHRS and CDR2 YFSETQ come from the germline V gene. The CDR3 DNA reads TGCGCCAGCAGCAGAGATCCCGGGACTAGCGGTTCCTACGAGCAGTACTTC. Protein: CASSRDPGTSGSYEQYF.